These 13 T cell receptor beta chains came from one sample sequenced in a study of cytomegalovirus exposure and HLA in healthy donors. A multiplex PCR was run with 60 Vbeta primers and 13 Jbeta primers. Some clones are missing from TCRdb's copy, which holds only in-frame ones; the method was immunoSEQ multiplex PCR. The sample lists some 140,000 clones, 75% to 85% occurring once. The sample was PBMCs. The source is a man aged 30-40 years in good health and CMV-seropositive.

This chain joins TRBV29-1 and TRBJ1-2, with a weak D call TRBD1 (6 bases). Per germline, CDR1 SQVTM and CDR2 ANQGSEA. V lost 5 bases and J 8 bases, leaving 12 bases between the germline ends. This CDR3 comprises 11 residues. CDR3 coding DNA: TGCAGCGTTAGGGAAGGGGGAGGCTACACCTTC. It encodes CSVREGGGYTF. Variable domain in full (rest from reference TRBV29-1 and TRBJ1-2): SAVISQKPSRDICQRGTSLTIQCQVDSQVTMMFWYRQQPGQSLTLIATANQGSEATYESGFVIDKFPISRPNLTFSTLTVSNMSPEDSSIYLCSVREGGGYTFGSGTRLTVV.

The J gene is TRBJ1-2, the V gene TRBV5-1; 8 positions agree with TRBD1. Germline CDR1 and CDR2: SGHRS and YFSETQ. CDR3 size: 15 residues. The ends lost 1 base at V and 6 bases at J; junction bases unmatched: 8. CDR3 sequence reads: CASSLSQGALDGYTF. The DNA of the CDR3 is TGCGCCAGCAGCTTGTCTCAGGGGGCTCTTGATGGCTACACCTTC.

The chain recombines TRBV27 with TRBJ2-3, with 7 bases aligning to TRBD2. Germline V gene data show CDR1 as MNHEY and CDR2 as SMNVEV (reference sequence). Trimming at V came to 2 bases and at J to 4 bases, leaving 18 bases not matched to a gene. The CDR3 extends over 19 amino acids. The CDR3 loop reads CASSLRGLMGGSEADTQYF. CDR3 DNA: TGTGCCAGCAGTTTACGAGGGTTGATGGGCGGGAGTGAGGCAGATACGCAGTATTTT.

CDR3 in DNA: TGTGCCAGCAGCTTTAGGGGCGTCAACACTGAAGCTTTCTTT. Its protein product is CASSFRGVNTEAFF. V is TRBV5-4 and J is TRBJ1-1, with D perhaps matching TRBD1 (5 bases). CDR3 length: 14 amino acids. Trimming stripped 2 bases from V and 2 bases from J, with 10 bases between. CDR1 is SGHNT and CDR2 is YYREEE in the germline V gene (reference sequence).

The chain employs TRBV28 and TRBJ2-7, with 8 bases aligning to TRBD1. The germline gives CDR1 MDHEN, CDR2 SYDVKM. V shed 6 bases, J shed 0 bases, and the junction held 7 bases outside the gene matches. The length of the CDR3 is 15 residues. For the CDR3, the DNA is TGTGCCAGCAGCCCCCCCGGGACAGGCTCCTACGAGCAGTACTTC. The encoded protein is CASSPPGTGSYEQYF.

This clone came up once. V gene TRBV6-5 combines with J gene TRBJ1-1; maybe TRBD1 (6 bases). CDR1 MNHEY and CDR2 SVGAGI come from the germline V gene. This CDR3 region has 13 residues. V was clipped by 5 bases and J by 5 bases, with 12 bases between them. The DNA for the CDR3 is TGTGCCAGCAGTCTTGGACAGCGGACTGAAGCTTTCTTT. This gives the protein CASSLGQRTEAFF.

This clone has a handful of counts. The chain has TRBV27 and TRBJ1-4; TRBD1 agrees at 9 bases. The CDR3 totals 16 residues. Germline values: CDR1 MNHEY, CDR2 SMNVEV (reference sequence). After removal of 6 bases from V and 8 bases from J, the junction contained 13 bases not matched to a gene. The CDR3 DNA follows: TGTGCCAGCAGATCATCCGGACAGGGGAGGAGGGAAAAACTGTTTTTT. This gives the protein CASRSSGQGRREKLFF.

J is TRBJ1-6 and V is TRBV7-3; D may be TRBD1 (5 bases). The CDR3 contains 13 residues. From germline, CDR1 is SGHTA and CDR2 FQGTGA. The V and J ends lost 5 bases and 6 bases respectively, with 8 bases between them. CDR3 residues: CASSRTSNSPLHF. The CDR3 nucleotides are TGTGCCAGCAGCCGGACAAGTAATTCACCCCTCCACTTT.

This chain joins TRBV5-1 and TRBJ1-1; 7 bases are a match to TRBD1. Germline-derived CDR1 and CDR2 are SGHRS and YFSETQ. This CDR3 is 14 amino acids long. The junction had 9 bases not matched to a gene; V was cut back by 6 bases and J by 4 bases. The DNA of the CDR3 is TGCGCCAGCAAGGAGGTTTCAGGGGGCACTGAAGCTTTCTTT. It translates to CASKEVSGGTEAFF.

This sequence joins TRBV6-1 and TRBJ1-5, with a weak D call TRBD1 (5 bases). Germline CDR1 reads MNHNS; CDR2 reads SASEGT. Trimming left V 3 bases short and J 4 bases short, with 13 bases between. The CDR3 contains 15 residues. The DNA for the CDR3 is TGTGCCAGCAGTGAGCGGGGGTTCGGAAATCAGCCCCAGCATTTT. Protein product: CASSERGFGNQPQHF.

This chain uses TRBV30 with TRBJ2-1, with D perhaps matching TRBD2 (6 bases). CDR3 length equals 15 residues. Trimming removed 4 bases at V and 4 bases at J, with 17 bases between. Germline V CDR1 and CDR2: GTSNPN, SVGIG (reference sequence). The DNA of the CDR3 is TGTGCCTGGATCGTTCGGGACTCGAGATACAATGAGCAGTTCTTC. It is translated as CAWIVRDSRYNEQFF.

This chain uses TRBV10-3 with TRBJ2-6, with 8 positions matching TRBD1. The J segment lost 4 bases and the V segment lost 4 bases, leaving 6 bases of the junction unmatched. CDR3 length: 16 residues. From germline, CDR1 is ENHRY and CDR2 SYGVKD. The CDR3 bases are TGTGCCATCAGTGCCGGGACAGGAAGGGGGGCCAACGTCCTGACTTTC. The encoded protein is CAISAGTGRGANVLTF.

The chain employs TRBV11-2 and TRBJ1-4, with D possibly matching TRBD1 (5 bases). CDR1 and CDR2 (germline): SGHAT, FQNNGV. The V end lost 4 bases, the J end lost 8 bases, and 17 bases lay between the germline ends. The CDR3 is 15 amino acids. CDR3 in amino acids: CASSSQLDGGEKLFF. Here the CDR3 DNA reads TGTGCCAGCAGCTCCCAACTGGACGGGGGGGAAAAACTGTTTTTT. Drawing the rest from reference TRBV11-2 and TRBJ1-4, the complete variable domain is EAGVAQSPRYKIIEKRQSVAFWCNPISGHATLYWYQQILGQGPKLLIQFQNNGVVDDSQLPKDRFSAERLKGVDSTLKIQPAKLEDSAVYLCASSSQLDGGEKLFFGSGTQLSVL.